What follows describes a single T cell receptor (beta chain). Its matching antigen is unknown. The data were obtained in a study of cytomegalovirus exposure and HLA in healthy donors. PCR used 60 Vbeta primers and 13 Jbeta primers. Clones were read by immunoSEQ multiplex PCR, and TCRdb kept only the in-frame ones, dropping some. The table shows about 94,000 clones, with around 69% occurring only once. Study results and limitations: The authors assumed roughly uniform sequencing depth across donors for presence/absence analyses. A previous analysis found most TCR beta V segments productive roughly 90% or roughly 30% of the time.

This TCR was sampled from a man aged 25-45 years in good health and CMV-seronegative. Material for sequencing was PBMCs.

CDR3 nucleotides: TGTGCCAGCAGCCTGTCACATAACATCCTCTACGAGCAGTACTTC. Translating it yields CASSLSHNILYEQYF. The rearrangement links TRBV2 to TRBJ2-7; D gene ambiguous. The germline V and J ends were trimmed by 6 bases and 3 bases, with 18 bases remaining between them. The CDR3 runs to 15 residues. The germline gives CDR1 SNHLY, CDR2 FYNNEI.